These 6 T cell receptor beta chains originate from one sample sequenced in a study of T-cell memory formation after mild COVID-19. TCRdb independently ran MiXCR on the 5' RACE reads; one entry per CDR3 protein. The sample yields roughly 620,000 distinct CDR3 sequences, about a sixth seen once. The sequencing sample was made of PBMCs or a T cell subset sorted from them (not recorded which). The receptors were gathered from an adult woman who had mild COVID-19 (a few samples of this study predate the infection). Cell type and time point are not known.

There are a few counts of this clonotype. This chain joins TRBV12-3 or TRBV12-4 and TRBJ1-2, with D perhaps matching TRBD1 (6 bases). The ends were cut back, 8 bases at V and 8 bases at J, with 21 bases in the middle. This CDR3 has 14 amino acids. DNA of the CDR3: TGTGCCAGCCTAGGGACACCCACGCTTTGGGGCTACACCTTC. It yields the protein CASLGTPTLWGYTF.

CDR3 nucleotide sequence: TGTGCCACCAGTGACCCCGACAGGACCTATGGCTACACCTTC. This codes for CATSDPDRTYGYTF. This sequence joins TRBV24-1 and TRBJ1-2; D may be TRBD1 (6 bases). CDR1 is KGHDR, CDR2 SFDVKD, per germline. The CDR3 has 14 amino acids. The V end was cut by 4 bases, the J end by 4 bases, with 12 bases between.

The chain joins TRBV10-3 to TRBJ2-1, with 12 positions matching TRBD2. Germline V gene lookup returns CDR1 ENHRY and CDR2 SYGVKD. The ends lost 6 bases at V and 10 bases at J; junction bases unmatched: 7. The CDR3 is 14 amino acids. This CDR3 is CAISASGGGSEQFF. CDR3 DNA: TGTGCCATCAGCGCTAGCGGGGGGGGCTCAGAGCAGTTCTTC.

In this sample, this clonotype turned up a few times. The genes are TRBV12-3 or TRBV12-4 and TRBJ2-1; maybe TRBD1 (7 bases). The germline V and J ends were trimmed by 7 bases and 10 bases, with 20 bases remaining between them. The CDR3 consists of 14 residues. CDR3 in amino acids: CASNPTGLGGEQFF. The CDR3 coding sequence is TGTGCCAGCAACCCGACAGGGCTAGGGGGGGAGCAGTTCTTC.

This clonotype showed up just a few times. The chain employs TRBV6-5 and TRBJ2-7; TRBD2 might be the D (6 bases). Germline V gene data show CDR1 as MNHEY and CDR2 as SVGAGI. The CDR3 has 13 residues. V was clipped by 7 bases and J by 3 bases, with 13 bases between them. CDR3 bases: TGTGCCAGCACTCAAGGGACTCTCTACGAGCAGTACTTC. Translation gives CASTQGTLYEQYF.

A few counts support this clonotype. The rearrangement links TRBV9 to TRBJ2-1; no clear D. The CDR3 sequence is 13 residues long. Looked up from germline, CDR1 is SGDLS and CDR2 is YYNGEE. V was clipped by 1 base and J by 5 bases, with 7 bases between them. The CDR3 sequence: CASSVPGNNEQFF. In nucleotides, the CDR3 is TGTGCCAGCAGCGTACCCGGAAACAATGAGCAGTTCTTC.